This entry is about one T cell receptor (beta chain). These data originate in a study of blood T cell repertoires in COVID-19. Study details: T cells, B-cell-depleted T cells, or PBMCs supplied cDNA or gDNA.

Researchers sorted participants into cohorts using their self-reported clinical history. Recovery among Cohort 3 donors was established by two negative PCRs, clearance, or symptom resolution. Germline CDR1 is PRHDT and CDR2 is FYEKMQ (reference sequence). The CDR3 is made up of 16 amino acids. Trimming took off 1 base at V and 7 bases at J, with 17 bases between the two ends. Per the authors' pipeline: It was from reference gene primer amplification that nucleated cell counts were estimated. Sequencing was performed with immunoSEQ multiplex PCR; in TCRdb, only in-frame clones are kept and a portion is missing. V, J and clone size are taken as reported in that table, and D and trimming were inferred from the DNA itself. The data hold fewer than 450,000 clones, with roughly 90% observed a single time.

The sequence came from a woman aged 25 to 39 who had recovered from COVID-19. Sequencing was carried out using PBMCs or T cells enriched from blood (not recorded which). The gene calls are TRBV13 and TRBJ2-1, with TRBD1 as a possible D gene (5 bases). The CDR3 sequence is CASSLELAGRRNEQFF. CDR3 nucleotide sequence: TGTGCCAGCAGCTTAGAATTGGCAGGGCGACGGAATGAGCAGTTCTTC.